The 20 T cell receptor beta chains listed next were all sequenced from one sample in a study of T cells expressing NK-cell markers. Each CDR3 protein gets one entry in TCRdb, which reprocessed the 5' RACE reads and gives no DNA. The table lists a few hundred thousand distinct CDR3 sequences. Sequencing used blood T cells: a sorted CD56 or NKG2C T cell subset, CD4+ or CD8+ T cells, or bulk PBMC T cells (not recorded which). The receptors shown here come from a man aged 18 to 69 in good health.

The gene calls are TRBV2 and TRBJ2-1. The CDR3 runs to 13 residues. CDR1 is SNHLY and CDR2 is FYNNEI in the germline V gene. CDR3 residues: CASKKTSFNEQFF. Full variable domain (remainder filled in from reference TRBV2 and TRBJ2-1): EPEVTQTPSHQVTQMGQEVILRCVPISNHLYFYWYRQILGQKVEFLVSFYNNEISEKSEIFDDQFSVERPDGSNFTLKIRSTKLEDSAMYFCASKKTSFNEQFFGPGTRLTVL.

The V and J genes are TRBV27 and TRBJ2-1; the D gene TCRdb calls, TRBD1, cannot be checked with no DNA. There are 13 residues in the CDR3. Germline V CDR1 and CDR2: MNHEY, SMNVEV (reference sequence). CDR3 sequence: CASSLQGYGEQFF.

CDR3 loop: CATKLALAKNIQYF. The chain couples TRBV15 to TRBJ2-4. Looked up from germline, CDR1 is LNHNV and CDR2 is YYDKDF (reference sequence). This CDR3 is 14 amino acids long.

The genes are TRBV20-1 and TRBJ2-1; TCRdb calls TRBD2, which cannot be checked without DNA. The CDR3 consists of 14 residues. Per germline, CDR1 DFQATT and CDR2 SNEGSKA (reference sequence). CDR3 amino acids: CSATSGTSDNEQFF.

This sequence joins TRBV12-3 or TRBV12-4 and TRBJ2-5; TCRdb calls TRBD2, which cannot be checked without DNA. The CDR3 contains 16 residues. The CDR3 loop is CASSLGLGLGPETQYF.

The rearrangement joins TRBV19 to TRBJ2-4. The CDR3 is 14 amino acids. In germline, CDR1 is LNHDA, CDR2 SQIVND (reference sequence). CDR3 in amino acids: CASRDGRLKNIQYF.

The chain employs TRBV7-9 and TRBJ1-4. CDR3 length: 11 amino acids. Germline V gene data show CDR1 as SEHNR and CDR2 as FQNEAQ (reference sequence). The CDR3 protein is CASSLDQTPFF.

The chain joins TRBV7-7 to TRBJ2-2; lacking DNA, the TRBD1 call made by TCRdb goes unchecked. In germline, CDR1 is SSHAT, CDR2 FNYEAQ (reference sequence). The CDR3 runs to 16 residues. This chain's CDR3 is CASSPQGATNTGELFF.

The genes are TRBV6-1 and TRBJ1-1. In germline, CDR1 is MNHNS, CDR2 SASEGT. The CDR3 is made up of 14 amino acids. This CDR3 reads CASSVRGHNTEAFF.

The V gene is TRBV2, the J gene TRBJ2-2; TCRdb proposes TRBD2, but this gene call is untestable without DNA. The CDR3 covers 16 residues. Germline loops: CDR1 SNHLY, CDR2 FYNNEI. The CDR3 sequence is CASRRELAGGTGELFF.

The chain employs TRBV12-3 or TRBV12-4 and TRBJ1-4; TCRdb gives TRBD1 as the D gene, but with no DNA this cannot be confirmed. The length of the CDR3 is 16 residues. CDR3 amino acids: CASAGGQVATNEKLFF.

The CDR3 loop is CASSFYQGTSTDTQYF. The chain recombines TRBV12-3 or TRBV12-4 with TRBJ2-3; TCRdb's assignment of TRBD1 cannot be checked, as there is no DNA. The CDR3 loop spans 16 amino acids.

The V gene is TRBV6-2 or TRBV6-3, the J gene TRBJ1-5; TCRdb picks TRBD1, but there is no DNA to check that call. The CDR3 has 14 amino acids. Per the germline V gene, CDR1 is MNHEY and CDR2 is SVGEGT. The CDR3 sequence is CASNDPAPPGPQHF.

This CDR3 reads CASSQDKLAKYF. The rearrangement uses TRBV3-1 and TRBJ2-3; the TRBD2 assignment by TCRdb is unverifiable without DNA. The CDR3 is 12 residues long. Germline assignment: CDR1 LGHDT and CDR2 YNNKEL (reference sequence).

The chain combines TRBV6-1 with TRBJ1-5; TCRdb outputs TRBD1, but without DNA this stays unchecked. The CDR3 contains 16 residues. Germline V CDR1 and CDR2: MNHNS, SASEGT. The CDR3 here is CASSPGTGGPWQPQHF.

This chain connects TRBV15 to TRBJ2-7. CDR3 length: 14 amino acids. CDR1 is LNHNV and CDR2 is YYDKDF in the germline V gene (reference sequence). The chain's CDR3 is CATRKWGDSYEQYF. Looking up the rest from reference TRBV15 and TRBJ2-7 gives the full variable domain: DAMVIQNPRYQVTQFGKPVTLSCSQTLNHNVMYWYQQKSSQAPKLLFHYYDKDFNNEADTPDNFQSRRPNTSFCFLDIRSPGLGDTAMYLCATRKWGDSYEQYFGPGTRLTVT.

This chain uses TRBV2 with TRBJ2-2. Germline lookup yields CDR1 SNHLY and CDR2 FYNNEI. There are 14 residues in the CDR3. The chain's CDR3 is CASSYTTNTGELFF. Looking up the rest from reference TRBV2 and TRBJ2-2 gives the full variable domain: EPEVTQTPSHQVTQMGQEVILRCVPISNHLYFYWYRQILGQKVEFLVSFYNNEISEKSEIFDDQFSVERPDGSNFTLKIRSTKLEDSAMYFCASSYTTNTGELFFGEGSRLTVL.

The CDR3 here is CASSYGTDTQYF. The genes are TRBV12-3 or TRBV12-4 and TRBJ2-3. There are 12 residues in the CDR3.

This chain uses TRBV5-1 with TRBJ2-6; with no DNA, the TCRdb D assignment of TRBD1 cannot be verified. The CDR3 covers 17 residues. CDR1 and CDR2 (germline): SGHRS, YFSETQ. CDR3 residues: CASSLGQRNSGANVLTF.

This chain joins TRBV24-1 and TRBJ2-3; the D call from TCRdb, TRBD1, cannot be confirmed without DNA. From germline, CDR1 is KGHDR and CDR2 SFDVKD. The CDR3 has 17 residues. CDR3 sequence: CATSEAAGTGTPDTQYF.